A selection of T cell receptor beta chains follows, all from one sample in a study of T cells in Graves' hyperthyroidism and ophthalmopathy. A single record per CDR3 protein comes from TCRdb applying MiXCR to the multiplex PCR reads. This sample has 550,000 to 650,000 distinct CDR3 sequences, with 14% found just once. The sample comprised blood. The receptor set was obtained from a woman aged 30 to 39 with Graves' hyperthyroidism that later progressed to Graves' ophthalmopathy. The conserved cysteine and the conserved F or W are not part of the CDR3 here. Fields, in order: J gene, V gene, D gene, CDR3 protein. D genes are given only for firm matches.

J: TRBJ1-2
V: TRBV12-3/TRBV12-4
D: .
CDR3: ASSSSGVFDHPGYT

J: TRBJ2-5
V: TRBV24-1
D: .
CDR3: ATSDRGQETQY

J: TRBJ2-7
V: TRBV29-1
D: TRBD2
CDR3: SVPGLESYEQY

J: TRBJ2-1
V: TRBV7-8
D: .
CDR3: ASSLARDSSDNEQF

J: TRBJ1-2
V: TRBV30
D: TRBD1
CDR3: AWSVDRGLYGYT

J: TRBJ1-1
V: TRBV29-1
D: .
CDR3: SVERAEAF

J: TRBJ1-1
V: TRBV11-2
D: .
CDR3: ASSLMETVLNTEAF

J: TRBJ1-1
V: TRBV27
D: TRBD1
CDR3: ASRPGQHISEAF

J: TRBJ2-3
V: TRBV9
D: TRBD1
CDR3: ASSVGQGSTDTQY

J: TRBJ2-7
V: TRBV11-2
D: .
CDR3: ASSLDGWEFSSYEQY

J: TRBJ2-7
V: TRBV29-1
D: TRBD1
CDR3: SVEGQDSYEQY

J: TRBJ2-7
V: TRBV6-2/TRBV6-3
D: TRBD2
CDR3: ASRASGISYEQY

J: TRBJ2-7
V: TRBV28
D: .
CDR3: ASFGGNYYEQY

J: TRBJ2-7
V: TRBV19
D: TRBD2
CDR3: ASSDTSGRQQY

J: TRBJ2-7
V: TRBV7-2
D: .
CDR3: ASSPGGEQY

J: TRBJ1-5
V: TRBV29-1
D: .
CDR3: SVEAGVGQPQH

J: TRBJ2-1
V: TRBV12-3/TRBV12-4
D: .
CDR3: ASSRLPGFEQF

J: TRBJ2-3
V: TRBV7-9
D: TRBD2
CDR3: ASSFRLAGGTDTQY

J: TRBJ2-7
V: TRBV11-2
D: TRBD1
CDR3: ASSTTRDRDYEQY

J: TRBJ2-5
V: TRBV9
D: TRBD1
CDR3: ASSPGQRKETQY

J: TRBJ1-2
V: TRBV28
D: TRBD1
CDR3: ASSSLQGTNGYT

J: TRBJ2-1
V: TRBV25-1
D: TRBD2
CDR3: ASSAITSGSYNEQF

J: TRBJ2-2
V: TRBV5-1
D: .
CDR3: ASSLLATNTGELF

J: TRBJ2-1
V: TRBV3-1
D: .
CDR3: ASSQDLNEQF

J: TRBJ1-1
V: TRBV19
D: TRBD1
CDR3: ASSIGRDRANTEAF

J: TRBJ2-3
V: TRBV27
D: .
CDR3: ASSFLLGADTQY

J: TRBJ2-6
V: TRBV5-1
D: .
CDR3: ASGQDSGANVLT

J: TRBJ1-3
V: TRBV4-1
D: .
CDR3: ASSQVGVGNTIY

J: TRBJ1-1
V: TRBV10-3
D: TRBD1
CDR3: AISGARDSEAF